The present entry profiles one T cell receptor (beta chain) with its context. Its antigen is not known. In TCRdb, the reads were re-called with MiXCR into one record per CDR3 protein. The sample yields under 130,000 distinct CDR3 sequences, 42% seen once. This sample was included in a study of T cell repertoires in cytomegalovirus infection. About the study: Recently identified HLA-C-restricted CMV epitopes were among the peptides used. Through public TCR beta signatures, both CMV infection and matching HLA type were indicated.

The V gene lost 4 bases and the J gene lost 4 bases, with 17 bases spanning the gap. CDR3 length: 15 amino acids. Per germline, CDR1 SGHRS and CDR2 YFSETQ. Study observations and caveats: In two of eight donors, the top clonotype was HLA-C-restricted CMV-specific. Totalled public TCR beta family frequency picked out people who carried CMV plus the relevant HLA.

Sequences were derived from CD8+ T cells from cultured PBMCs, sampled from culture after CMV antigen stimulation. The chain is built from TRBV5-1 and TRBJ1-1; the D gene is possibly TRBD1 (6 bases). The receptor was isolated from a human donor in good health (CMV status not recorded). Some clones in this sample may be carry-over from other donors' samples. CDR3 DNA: TGCGCCAGCAGCCCCGCCCCTGGACAGAGCACTGAAGCTTTCTTT. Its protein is CASSPAPGQSTEAFF.